This T cell receptor (beta chain) was identified during a study of radiotherapy plus CTLA-4 blockade in lung cancer. Germline V CDR1 and CDR2: SGHVS, FQNEAQ. The V and J ends lost 4 bases and 3 bases respectively, with 9 bases between them. The CDR3 totals 13 residues. Profiled with immunoSEQ multiplex PCR; TCRdb holds only in-frame clones, not every one. This table holds under 65,000 clones, about three quarters found once. The TCR sequence derives from a human donor with non-small cell lung cancer whose response to radiotherapy plus ipilimumab could not be evaluated. The chain links TRBV7-8 to TRBJ1-1; no clear D gene. This specimen consisted of peripheral blood, obtained from a patient treated with radiotherapy plus ipilimumab. CDR3 nucleotide sequence: TGTGCCAGCAGCTACCAGGTTGACACTGAAGCTTTCTTT. This translates into CASSYQVDTEAFF.